Listed below are T cell receptor beta chains from one sample, sequenced in a study of blood T cell repertoires in COVID-19. Clones were sequenced by immunoSEQ multiplex PCR, and TCRdb holds only the in-frame ones, with some missing. Of approximately 12,000 clones in the sample, around four fifths were seen once. Material: peripheral blood. Receptor source: a woman aged 55-69 years with acute or convalescent COVID-19. The CDR3 runs from the conserved cysteine through the conserved F or W. The order of the fields is D gene, clone size, J gene, V gene, CDR3 protein, CDR3 DNA. The D gene is left open where the match is weak. For some rows the clone size is stated as once, few or many, or as a class when expanded; others skip it.

>NA|once|TRBJ1-6|TRBV11-3
CASSFTGYGSPLHF
TGTGCCAGCAGCTTCACAGGGTACGGTTCACCCCTCCACTTT
>NA|NA|TRBJ1-6|TRBV6-5
CASSRDSSYNSPLHF
TGTGCCAGCAGCCGGGATAGCTCCTATAATTCACCCCTCCACTTT
>TRBD1|NA|TRBJ1-1|TRBV6-5
CASTVDRGITEAFF
TGTGCCAGCACCGTAGACAGGGGAATCACTGAAGCTTTCTTT
>TRBD1|NA|TRBJ1-4|TRBV27
CASSRQGSVGKLFF
TGTGCCAGCAGCCGACAGGGGAGCGTGGGAAAACTGTTTTTT
>NA|NA|TRBJ2-3|TRBV2
CASRTGPAPRITDTQYF
TGTGCCAGCAGAACAGGACCCGCCCCCCGAATCACAGATACGCAGTATTTT
>TRBD1|NA|TRBJ1-1|TRBV7-6
CASSLEQPGQMNTEAFF
TGTGCCAGCAGCTTAGAACAGCCGGGACAGATGAACACTGAAGCTTTCTTT
>TRBD1|once|TRBJ1-6|TRBV20-1
CSASSGGERASYNSPLHF
TGCAGTGCAAGTTCAGGGGGCGAGAGGGCCTCCTATAATTCACCCCTCCACTTT
>NA|NA|TRBJ1-1|TRBV2
CASKSGLLWAEAFF
TGTGCCAGCAAGTCAGGGCTCCTTTGGGCTGAAGCTTTCTTT
>TRBD2|few|TRBJ2-1|TRBV7-8
CASSPSGGTHYNEQFF
TGTGCCAGCAGCCCGAGCGGGGGGACTCACTACAATGAGCAGTTCTTC
>NA|NA|TRBJ2-5|TRBV18
CASSPVRGAIETQYF
TGTGCCAGCTCACCGGTCAGGGGGGCGATAGAGACCCAGTACTTC
>NA|NA|TRBJ1-5|TRBV18
CASSPTSINGANHQPQHF
TGTGCCAGCTCACCGACTAGCATTAACGGGGCCAACCATCAGCCCCAGCATTTT
>NA|NA|TRBJ1-1|TRBV6-5
CASSYAEMNTEAFF
TGTGCCAGCAGTTACGCAGAAATGAACACTGAAGCTTTCTTT
>NA|few|TRBJ1-2|TRBV6-6
CASSRGFNYGYTF
TGTGCCAGCAGTAGGGGATTCAACTATGGCTACACCTTC
>TRBD1|NA|TRBJ1-2|TRBV24-1
CATSDSHRGYGYTF
TGTGCCACCAGTGACTCCCACAGGGGCTATGGCTACACCTTC
>NA|NA|TRBJ2-1|TRBV19
CASNPDSSSYNEQFF
TGTGCCAGTAACCCGGACAGTAGCTCCTACAATGAGCAGTTCTTC
>TRBD2|NA|TRBJ2-3|TRBV9
CASTQTSGGLTDTQYF
TGTGCCAGCACCCAAACTAGCGGGGGGCTCACAGATACGCAGTATTTT
>TRBD2|NA|TRBJ2-1|TRBV19
CASSSRSGGPSYNEQFF
TGTGCCAGTAGTAGTAGGAGCGGGGGGCCCTCCTACAATGAGCAGTTCTTC
>NA|NA|TRBJ1-1|TRBV15
CATSPGVVNTEAFF
TGTGCCACCAGCCCAGGTGTGGTGAACACTGAAGCTTTCTTT
>TRBD1|NA|TRBJ1-4|TRBV28
CASSSDRVGEKLFF
TGTGCCAGCAGTTCTGACAGGGTCGGGGAAAAACTGTTTTTT
>NA|NA|TRBJ2-3|TRBV10-3
CAISGRAGTDTQYF
TGTGCCATCAGTGGGAGGGCAGGGACAGATACGCAGTATTTT
>NA|few|TRBJ1-2|TRBV6-5
CASSYSSGFGGYTF
TGTGCCAGCAGTTACTCGTCCGGGTTTGGTGGCTACACCTTC
>NA|NA|TRBJ1-5|TRBV6-2/TRBV6-3
CASSYSRSRANQPQHF
TGTGCCAGCAGTTACTCGCGTTCCAGGGCCAATCAGCCCCAGCATTTT
>NA|few|TRBJ1-5|TRBV12-3/TRBV12-4
CASRPDSNQPQHF
TGTGCCAGCAGGCCGGACAGTAATCAGCCCCAGCATTTT
>TRBD2|NA|TRBJ2-3|TRBV5-5
CASSFGGAQTDTQYF
TGTGCCAGCAGCTTCGGGGGGGCGCAGACAGATACGCAGTATTTT
>NA|NA|TRBJ1-1|TRBV28
CASTPPPNRVTEAFF
TGTGCCAGCACTCCACCTCCAAACAGGGTTACTGAAGCTTTCTTT
>TRBD1|NA|TRBJ1-4|TRBV30
CAWSRQGAREKLFF
TGTGCCTGGAGCAGACAGGGGGCGCGCGAAAAACTGTTTTTT
>NA|NA|TRBJ2-5|TRBV6-5
CASSPRRGLETQYF
TGTGCCAGCAGTCCGCGAAGGGGTCTGGAGACCCAGTACTTC
>NA|NA|TRBJ1-5|TRBV7-9
CASSLSTGNQPQHF
TGTGCCAGCAGCTTAAGTACGGGCAATCAGCCCCAGCATTTT
>TRBD1|NA|TRBJ2-3|TRBV7-9
CASSLQGSTDTQYF
TGTGCCAGCAGCCTACAGGGGAGCACAGATACGCAGTATTTT
>NA|few|TRBJ2-2|TRBV5-4
CASSEGTRAAGELFF
TGTGCCAGCAGTGAGGGGACAAGGGCAGCCGGGGAGCTGTTTTTT
>NA|NA|TRBJ1-1|TRBV27
CASSSPRERLFF
TGTGCCAGCAGTTCCCCGCGGGAGCGTCTTTTCTTT
>NA|NA|TRBJ2-7|TRBV3-1/TRBV3-2
CASSRTGSYEQYF
TGTGCCAGCAGCCGAACAGGGTCCTACGAGCAGTACTTC
>TRBD1|NA|TRBJ1-2|TRBV18
CASSPDRVYGYTF
TGTGCCAGCTCGCCGGACAGGGTCTACGGCTACACCTTC
>NA|NA|TRBJ1-1|TRBV29-1
CSVFTGLNTEAFF
TGCAGCGTCTTCACAGGGTTGAACACTGAAGCTTTCTTT
>NA|NA|TRBJ1-2|TRBV29-1
CSVEGRSVGYTF
TGCAGCGTTGAAGGTCGATCGGTGGGCTACACCTTC
>NA|few|TRBJ2-7|TRBV10-3
CAISELGLRGHEQYF
TGTGCCATCAGTGAGCTTGGACTCCGCGGGCACGAGCAGTACTTC
>NA|NA|TRBJ2-6|TRBV2
CASNPGLGANVLTF
TGTGCCAGCAACCCAGGGCTAGGGGCCAACGTCCTGACTTTC
>NA|NA|TRBJ1-3|TRBV5-6
CASSLGVYGNTIYF
TGTGCCAGCAGCTTGGGTGTCTATGGAAACACCATATATTTT
>NA|NA|TRBJ1-4|TRBV28
CASSFTSGFEKLFF
TGTGCCAGCAGTTTTACCTCAGGTTTCGAAAAACTGTTTTTT
>TRBD1|NA|TRBJ2-7|TRBV5-4
CASSFGTGTYEQYF
TGTGCCAGCAGCTTCGGGACAGGGACCTACGAGCAGTACTTC
>TRBD1|few|TRBJ1-3|TRBV5-1
CASSLNPWDRVGNTIYF
TGCGCCAGCAGTCTAAACCCATGGGACAGGGTTGGAAACACCATATATTTT
>NA|NA|TRBJ2-2|TRBV28
CASSTLPRGGELFF
TGTGCCAGCAGTACCTTACCGCGTGGCGGGGAGCTGTTTTTT
>NA|NA|TRBJ2-1|TRBV24-1
CATSDLGVEQFF
TGTGCCACCAGTGATTTAGGGGTTGAGCAGTTCTTC
>NA|NA|TRBJ1-2|TRBV3-1/TRBV3-2
CASSQGAHYGYTF
TGTGCCAGCAGCCAGGGCGCGCACTATGGCTACACCTTC
>TRBD1|NA|TRBJ2-7|TRBV4-2
CASQDRGAYEQYF
TGTGCCAGTCAAGACAGGGGGGCCTACGAGCAGTACTTC
>NA|NA|TRBJ2-1|TRBV27
CASRTGWKDNEQFF
TGTGCCAGCAGAACAGGGTGGAAGGACAATGAGCAGTTCTTC
>NA|NA|TRBJ1-1|TRBV4-1
CASSLGPGGSTEAFF
TGCGCCAGCAGCCTGGGGCCGGGGGGGAGCACTGAAGCTTTCTTT
>TRBD1|NA|TRBJ1-1|TRBV7-9
CASSRSLRGRAFF
TGTGCCAGCAGCCGCTCTCTGAGGGGGCGAGCTTTCTTT
>NA|NA|TRBJ1-1|TRBV10-3
CAIISGSSPEAFF
TGTGCCATCATCTCGGGATCATCCCCTGAAGCTTTCTTT
>NA|once|TRBJ1-2|TRBV11-2
CASSFRGGYTF
TGTGCCAGCAGCTTCCGGGGTGGCTACACCTTC
>TRBD2|few|TRBJ2-2|TRBV30
CAWSARGAGELFF
TGTGCCTGGAGTGCCCGGGGGGCCGGGGAGCTGTTTTTT
>TRBD2|NA|TRBJ2-5|TRBV24-1
CATSDLVGLAGEETQYF
TGTGCCACCAGTGATTTGGTGGGGTTAGCGGGAGAAGAGACCCAGTACTTC
>TRBD2|NA|TRBJ2-1|TRBV18
CASSPPRTRGIHEQFF
TGTGCCAGCTCACCACCGAGGACTAGAGGAATTCATGAGCAGTTCTTC
>TRBD1|NA|TRBJ1-5|TRBV6-6
CASRPGQGILQPQHF
TGTGCCAGCAGACCGGGACAGGGTATTCTTCAGCCCCAGCATTTT
>TRBD1|NA|TRBJ1-2|TRBV15
CATSSRTGGDYGYTF
TGTGCCACCAGCAGTAGGACAGGGGGCGACTATGGCTACACCTTC
>TRBD2|medium-sized|TRBJ2-2|TRBV30
CAWMGLAGANTGELFF
TGTGCCTGGATGGGACTAGCGGGGGCGAACACCGGGGAGCTGTTTTTT
>TRBD1|NA|TRBJ1-2|TRBV24-1
CATSDSTGDYGYTF
TGTGCCACCAGTGATTCTACAGGGGACTATGGCTACACCTTC
>TRBD1|NA|TRBJ2-3|TRBV6-2/TRBV6-3
CASSRDSWGPDTQYF
TGTGCCAGCAGTCGGGACAGTTGGGGGCCAGATACGCAGTATTTT
>NA|NA|TRBJ1-4|TRBV7-9
CASPKTATNEKLFF
TGTGCCAGCCCGAAGACAGCAACTAATGAAAAACTGTTTTTT